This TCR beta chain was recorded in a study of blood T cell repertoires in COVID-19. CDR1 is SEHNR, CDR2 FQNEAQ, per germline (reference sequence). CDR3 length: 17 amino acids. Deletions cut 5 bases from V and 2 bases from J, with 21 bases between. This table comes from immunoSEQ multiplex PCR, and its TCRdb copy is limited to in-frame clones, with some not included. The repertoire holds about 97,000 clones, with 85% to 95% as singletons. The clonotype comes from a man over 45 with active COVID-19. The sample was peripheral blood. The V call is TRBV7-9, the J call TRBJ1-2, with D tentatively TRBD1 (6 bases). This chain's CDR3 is CASSRQAEFGANYGYTF. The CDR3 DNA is TGTGCCAGCAGCAGACAGGCGGAATTTGGGGCCAACTATGGCTACACCTTC.